The TCR beta chain described here comes from a study of sequential checkpoint blockade in melanoma. This CDR3 region has 11 residues. Germline assignment: CDR1 SNHLY and CDR2 FYNNEI. With regard to this clone: Its ends do not fully match the called genes, so a read error is possible.

Treatment reported: randomized to nivolumab then ipilimumab (arm A) or the reverse (arm B). Measured with immunoSEQ multiplex PCR; TCRdb has only the in-frame clones, and not every one. The repertoire holds about 5,000 clones, with about 78% as singletons. The sequencing used CD8+ T cells sorted from blood (inferred from file names), collected from a patient given nivolumab and ipilimumab in sequence. This sequence was found in a human donor with melanoma. The V gene is TRBV2, the J gene TRBJ1-3, with D unclear. DNA for the CDR3: TGTGCCAGCAGTGAAGCGGCCGGGTGTAATTTT. Its translation: CASSEAAGCNF.